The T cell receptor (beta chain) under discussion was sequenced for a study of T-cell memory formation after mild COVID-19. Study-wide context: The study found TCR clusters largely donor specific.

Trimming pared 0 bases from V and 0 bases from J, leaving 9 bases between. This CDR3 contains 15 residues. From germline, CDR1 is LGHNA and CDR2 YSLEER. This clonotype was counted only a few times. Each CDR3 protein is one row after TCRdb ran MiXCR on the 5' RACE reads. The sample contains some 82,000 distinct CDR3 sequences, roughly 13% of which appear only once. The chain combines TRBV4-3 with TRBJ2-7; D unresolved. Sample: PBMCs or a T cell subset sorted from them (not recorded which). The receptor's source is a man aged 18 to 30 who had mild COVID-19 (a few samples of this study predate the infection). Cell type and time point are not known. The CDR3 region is CASSQDPGSSYEQYF. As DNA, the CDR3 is TGCGCCAGCAGCCAAGATCCAGGCAGCTCCTACGAGCAGTACTTC.